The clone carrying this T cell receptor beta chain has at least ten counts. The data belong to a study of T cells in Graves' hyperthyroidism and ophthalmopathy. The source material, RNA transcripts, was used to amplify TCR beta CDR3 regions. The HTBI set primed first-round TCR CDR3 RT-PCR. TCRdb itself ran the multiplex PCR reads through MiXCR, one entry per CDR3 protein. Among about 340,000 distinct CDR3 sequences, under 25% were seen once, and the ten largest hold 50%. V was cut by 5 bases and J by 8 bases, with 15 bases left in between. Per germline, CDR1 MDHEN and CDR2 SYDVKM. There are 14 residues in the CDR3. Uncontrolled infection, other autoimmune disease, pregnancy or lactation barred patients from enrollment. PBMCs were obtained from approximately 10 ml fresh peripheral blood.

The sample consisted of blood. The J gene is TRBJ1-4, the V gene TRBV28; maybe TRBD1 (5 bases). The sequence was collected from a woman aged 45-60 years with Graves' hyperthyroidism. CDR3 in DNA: TGTGCCAGCAGTCCAGGGTCCCTTCGGGAAAAACTGTTTTTT. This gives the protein CASSPGSLREKLFF.